The next 19 T cell receptor beta chains were all read from a single sample in a study of T cells in Graves' hyperthyroidism and ophthalmopathy. Regions amplified from RNA transcripts were the TCR beta CDR3 regions. TCR CDR3 regions were first amplified by RT-PCR with HTBI primers. TCRdb reanalysed the multiplex PCR reads using MiXCR and keeps one entry per CDR3 protein. The table records 350,000 or so distinct CDR3 sequences, around 18% of them present only once. What was sequenced was blood. Every receptor here comes from a middle-aged woman with Graves' ophthalmopathy.

This clonotype was detected many times. V and J are TRBV4-1 and TRBJ2-5, with 7 positions matching TRBD2. This CDR3 is 15 amino acids long. The J segment lost 5 bases and the V segment lost 1 base, leaving 7 bases of the junction unmatched. In germline, CDR1 is MGHRA, CDR2 YSYEKL. The CDR3 reads CASSQVSGREETQYF. The CDR3 region has the DNA TGCGCCAGCAGCCAAGTTTCAGGGAGGGAGGAGACCCAGTACTTC.

The table lists this clonotype with many counts. The chain links TRBV11-2 to TRBJ2-7, with no clear D. Trimming took 0 bases from V and 2 from J, leaving 8 bases between them. Per germline, CDR1 SGHAT and CDR2 FQNNGV. The length of the CDR3 is 14 residues. CDR3 sequence: CASSLDIAAYEQYF. The CDR3 bases are TGTGCCAGCAGCTTAGATATAGCCGCCTACGAGCAGTACTTC.

This clonotype was observed many times. A much bigger clone sits one base away, suggesting this may be a read error. This chain joins TRBV3-1 and TRBJ2-7; 11 nucleotides line up with TRBD1. Germline V gene data show CDR1 as LGHDT and CDR2 as YNNKEL (reference sequence). V gave up 4 bases and J gave up 0 bases; unmatched junction bases: 2. The CDR3 has 15 amino acids. DNA for the CDR3: TGTGCCAGCAGCCCGGGACAGGGGGTCTCCTACGAGCAGTACTTC. Protein product: CASSPGQGVSYEQYF.

This clonotype was observed many times. The rearrangement joins TRBV10-3 to TRBJ1-5, with 7 bases identical to TRBD1. With 3 bases clipped from V and 1 base from J, the junction kept 9 bases outside the gene matches. CDR1 and CDR2 (germline): ENHRY, SYGVKD. The CDR3 consists of 17 residues. The CDR3 region is CAISESPGGRSNQPQHF. The CDR3 DNA follows: TGTGCCATCAGTGAATCCCCAGGGGGGCGAAGCAATCAGCCCCAGCATTTT.

Many counts were recorded for this clonotype. The J gene is TRBJ2-7, the V gene TRBV28; perhaps TRBD1 as D (5 bases). V was trimmed by 1 base and J by 2 bases, leaving 9 bases between them. CDR3 length: 14 residues. Germline values: CDR1 MDHEN, CDR2 SYDVKM. This chain's CDR3 is CASSLSGIPYEQYF. CDR3 sequence (DNA): TGTGCCAGCAGTTTATCAGGGATCCCCTACGAGCAGTACTTC.

This clonotype was detected ten times or more. The chain is built from TRBV20-1 and TRBJ1-1; 7 positions agree with TRBD1. This CDR3 has 13 amino acids. Germline V gene lookup returns CDR1 DFQATT and CDR2 SNEGSKA (reference sequence). Unmatched junction bases numbered 6, after V lost 1 base and J lost 7 bases. The chain's CDR3 is CSARGDRDLEAFF. CDR3 DNA: TGCAGTGCTAGAGGGGACAGAGATCTTGAAGCTTTCTTT.

There are many counts of this clonotype. This chain links TRBV12-3 or TRBV12-4 with TRBJ2-2; D is unclear. The V end lost 0 bases, the J end lost 6 bases, and 11 bases lay between the germline ends. The CDR3 runs to 15 residues. The CDR3 here is CASSLAHGLAGELFF. The CDR3 DNA reads TGTGCCAGCAGTTTAGCGCATGGGCTAGCCGGGGAGCTGTTTTTT.

This clonotype has at least ten counts. V usage is TRBV2 and J usage is TRBJ2-7, with D unclear. The germline V gene encodes CDR1 SNHLY and CDR2 FYNNEI. The CDR3 runs 15 residues. The V gene lost 3 bases and the J gene lost 5 bases, with 17 bases spanning the gap. CDR3 bases: TGTGCCAGCAGTGATCTATCAAGAGGACCCGACGAGCAGTACTTC. This encodes CASSDLSRGPDEQYF.

There are many counts of this clonotype. The rearrangement uses TRBV10-1 and TRBJ2-7; 13 bases agree with TRBD2. Germline values: CDR1 WNHNN, CDR2 SYGVQD (reference sequence). V shed 3 bases, J shed 6 bases, and the junction held 5 bases outside the gene matches. The CDR3 is made up of 15 amino acids. The DNA for the CDR3 is TGCGCCAGCAGTGACGGACTAGCGGGAGTCCGCGAGCAGTACTTC. Amino acids: CASSDGLAGVREQYF.

This clonotype was seen ten or more times. The chain links TRBV10-3 to TRBJ2-7; maybe TRBD1 (5 bases). V lost 5 bases, J lost 4 bases, and 9 bases lay in between. CDR3 length: 12 amino acids. Looked up from germline, CDR1 is ENHRY and CDR2 is SYGVKD. CDR3 DNA sequence: TGTGCCATCAGTCAACAGGCATACGAGCAGTACTTC. Its protein is CAISQQAYEQYF.

To note about this clonotype: A much bigger clone sits one base away, suggesting this may be a read error. The genes are TRBV12-3 or TRBV12-4 and TRBJ1-2; D not resolved. The V gene lost 5 bases and the J gene lost 2 bases, with 12 bases spanning the gap. There are 14 residues in the CDR3. The CDR3 DNA reads as TGTGCCAGCAGTCCCCGTGCCGTGAACTATGGCTACACCTTC. As protein: CASSPRAVNYGYTF.

This clonotype was seen repeatedly, ten times or more. The chain combines TRBV6-5 with TRBJ2-1; TRBD2 matches at 10 bases. The ends lost 4 bases at V and 7 bases at J; junction bases unmatched: 7. The length of the CDR3 is 15 residues. The germline V gene encodes CDR1 MNHEY and CDR2 SVGAGI. CDR3 nucleotide sequence: TGTGCCAGCAGTTCGGGGCTAGCGGGGGCTAATGAGCAGTTCTTC. Translated, it gives CASSSGLAGANEQFF.

Ten or more counts support this clonotype. The CDR3 spells CASSVGGYEQYF. The DNA for the CDR3 is TGTGCCAGCAGCGTGGGGGGCTACGAGCAGTACTTC. The V call is TRBV2, the J call TRBJ2-7, with D perhaps matching TRBD2 (6 bases). Germline V lookup: CDR1 SNHLY, CDR2 FYNNEI. V was pared by 6 bases and J by 3 bases, with 9 bases between. The CDR3 is made up of 12 amino acids. Using reference TRBV2 and TRBJ2-7 for the parts outside the CDR3, the full variable domain is EPEVTQTPSHQVTQMGQEVILRCVPISNHLYFYWYRQILGQKVEFLVSFYNNEISEKSEIFDDQFSVERPDGSNFTLKIRSTKLEDSAMYFCASSVGGYEQYFGPGTRLTVT.

Ten or more counts support this clonotype. The rearrangement uses TRBV30 and TRBJ1-2, with 9 bases identical to TRBD1. The CDR3 sequence is 15 residues long. V trimming: 3 bases; J trimming: 3 bases; junction bases outside the gene matches: 8. CDR1 is GTSNPN and CDR2 is SVGIG in the germline V gene (reference sequence). CDR3 region: CAWSPKGQGHYGYTF. The CDR3 nucleotides are TGTGCCTGGAGCCCCAAGGGACAGGGACACTATGGCTACACCTTC.

Only a few counts were recorded for this clonotype. The chain carries TRBV11-2 and TRBJ2-6, with TRBD1 matching over 8 bases. V shed 2 bases and J 2 bases; nucleotides not matched to a gene: 5. Germline lookup yields CDR1 SGHAT and CDR2 FQNNGV. The CDR3 has 17 residues. The CDR3 loop reads CASSLNTGGAGANVLTF. In DNA form, the CDR3 reads TGTGCCAGCAGCTTAAATACAGGGGGTGCTGGGGCCAACGTCCTGACTTTC.

The V call is TRBV6-5, the J call TRBJ2-7; 11 nucleotides match TRBD2. The V segment lost 7 bases and the J segment 2 bases; nucleotides outside the gene matches: 4. Germline V gives CDR1 MNHEY, CDR2 SVGAGI. The CDR3 has 14 residues. CDR3 protein: CASNLAGGTYEQYF. In nucleotides, the CDR3 is TGTGCCAGCAATTTAGCGGGAGGGACCTACGAGCAGTACTTC.

This clonotype was seen repeatedly, ten times or more. J is TRBJ2-5 and V is TRBV5-1, with 8 bases lining up with TRBD1. The CDR3 runs 15 residues. With V trimmed by 4 bases and J by 4 bases, 9 bases remained unmatched. Per germline, CDR1 SGHRS and CDR2 YFSETQ. The CDR3 protein is CASSESTGDGETQYF. DNA of the CDR3: TGCGCCAGCAGCGAGTCGACAGGGGATGGAGAGACCCAGTACTTC.

The table lists this clonotype with many counts. The rearrangement joins TRBV11-3 to TRBJ2-5; the match to TRBD1 covers 7 bases. The CDR3 covers 15 residues. The V gene end was trimmed by 4 bases and the J gene end by 4 bases; junction bases not matched to a gene: 9. Germline V gene sequence: CDR1 SGHNT, CDR2 YENEEA. The CDR3 loop reads CASSSGTDPAETQYF. Here the CDR3 DNA reads TGTGCCAGCAGCTCCGGGACAGACCCCGCAGAGACCCAGTACTTC. Drawing the rest from reference TRBV11-3 and TRBJ2-5, the complete variable domain is EAGVVQSPRYKIIEKKQPVAFWCNPISGHNTLYWYLQNLGQGPELLIRYENEEAVDDSQLPKDRFSAERLKGVDSTLKIQPAELGDSAVYLCASSSGTDPAETQYFGPGTRLLVL.

The chain recombines TRBV20-1 with TRBJ2-7; D remains ambiguous. The CDR3 is made up of 14 amino acids. The V gene's germline CDR1 is DFQATT and CDR2 SNEGSKA (reference sequence). The germline V and J ends were trimmed by 4 bases and 2 bases, with 15 bases remaining between them. CDR3 sequence: CSATLLGSAYEQYF. The CDR3 DNA sequence: TGCAGTGCTACCCTCCTAGGGTCCGCCTACGAGCAGTACTTC.